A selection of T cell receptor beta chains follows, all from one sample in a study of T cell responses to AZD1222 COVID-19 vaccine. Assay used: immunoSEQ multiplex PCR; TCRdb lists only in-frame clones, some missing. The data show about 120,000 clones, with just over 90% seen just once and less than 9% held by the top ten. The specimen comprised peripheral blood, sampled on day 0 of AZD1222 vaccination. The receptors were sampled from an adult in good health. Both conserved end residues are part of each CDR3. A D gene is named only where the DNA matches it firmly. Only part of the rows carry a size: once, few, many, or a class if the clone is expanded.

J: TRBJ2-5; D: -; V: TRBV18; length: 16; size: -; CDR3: CASSPDSVGARVTQYF; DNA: TGTGCCAGCTCACCAGATTCTGTGGGTGCCCGTGTGACCCAGTACTTC
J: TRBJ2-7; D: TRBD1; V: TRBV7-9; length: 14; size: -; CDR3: CASSTWTGGYEQYF; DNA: TGTGCCAGCAGCACCTGGACAGGGGGTTACGAGCAGTACTTC
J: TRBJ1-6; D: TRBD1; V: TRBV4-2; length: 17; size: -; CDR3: CASSQEGGTGAISPLHF; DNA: TGTGCCAGCAGCCAAGAGGGGGGGACAGGAGCAATTTCACCCCTCCACTTT
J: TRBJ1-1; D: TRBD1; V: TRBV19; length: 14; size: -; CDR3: CASRQGRFGTEAFF; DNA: TGTGCCAGTAGACAGGGGAGGTTCGGCACTGAAGCTTTCTTT
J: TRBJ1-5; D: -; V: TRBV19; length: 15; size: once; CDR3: CASSPPRDNNQPQHF; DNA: TGTGCCAGTAGTCCTCCCCGGGACAACAATCAGCCCCAGCATTTT
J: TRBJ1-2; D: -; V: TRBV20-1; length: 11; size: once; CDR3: CSASTVYGYTF; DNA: TGCAGTGCTTCGACAGTCTATGGCTACACCTTC
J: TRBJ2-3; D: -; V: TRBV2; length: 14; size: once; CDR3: CASSDLTVRDTQYF; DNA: TGTGCCAGCAGTGATTTGACGGTTAGGGATACGCAGTATTTT
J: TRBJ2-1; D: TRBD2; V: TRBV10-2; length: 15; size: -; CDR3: CASSVTGGPHNEQFF; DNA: TGCGCCAGCAGTGTAACGGGGGGGCCTCACAATGAGCAGTTCTTC
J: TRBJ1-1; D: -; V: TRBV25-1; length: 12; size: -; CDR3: CASRASNTEAFF; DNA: TGTGCCAGCAGGGCTTCTAACACTGAAGCTTTCTTT
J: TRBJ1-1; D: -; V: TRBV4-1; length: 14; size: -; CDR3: CASSQVGVNTEAFF; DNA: TGCGCCAGCAGCCAAGTAGGTGTAAACACTGAAGCTTTCTTT
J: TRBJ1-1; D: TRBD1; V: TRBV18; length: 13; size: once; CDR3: CASSSTGDTEAFF; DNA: TGTGCCAGCTCATCGACAGGGGACACTGAAGCTTTCTTT
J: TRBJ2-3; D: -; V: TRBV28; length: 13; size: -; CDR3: CASSISITDTQYF; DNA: TGTGCCAGCAGTATTAGCATAACAGATACGCAGTATTTT
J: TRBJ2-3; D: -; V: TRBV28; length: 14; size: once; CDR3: CASSINRDPDTQYF; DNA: TGTGCCAGCAGTATCAACAGGGACCCAGATACGCAGTATTTT
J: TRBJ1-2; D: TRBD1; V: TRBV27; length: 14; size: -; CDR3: CASSLFDRGPGYTF; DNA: TGTGCCAGCAGTTTATTCGACAGGGGGCCTGGCTACACCTTC
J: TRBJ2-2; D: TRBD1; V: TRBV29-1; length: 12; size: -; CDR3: CSAATGVGELFF; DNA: TGCAGCGCCGCGACAGGGGTCGGGGAGCTGTTTTTT
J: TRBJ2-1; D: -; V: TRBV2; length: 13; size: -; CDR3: CASSLSSYNEQFF; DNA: TGTGCCAGCAGTTTAAGCTCCTACAATGAGCAGTTCTTC
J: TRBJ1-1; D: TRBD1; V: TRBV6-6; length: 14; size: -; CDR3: CASSGTGGATEAFF; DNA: TGTGCCAGCAGCGGGACAGGGGGTGCCACTGAAGCTTTCTTT
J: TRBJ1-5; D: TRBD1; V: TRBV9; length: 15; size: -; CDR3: CASSSTGGSNQPQHF; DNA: TGTGCCAGCAGCTCCACAGGGGGGAGCAATCAGCCCCAGCATTTT
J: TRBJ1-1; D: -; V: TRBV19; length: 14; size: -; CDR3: CASSIAGPNTEAFF; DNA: TGTGCCAGTAGTATAGCAGGGCCGAACACTGAAGCTTTCTTT
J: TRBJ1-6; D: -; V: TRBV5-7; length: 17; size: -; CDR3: CASSLAGGIYYNSPLHF; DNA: TGTGCCAGCAGCTTGGCGGGAGGGATATACTATAATTCACCCCTCCACTTT
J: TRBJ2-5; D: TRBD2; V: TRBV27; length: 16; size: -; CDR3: CASSILLAGGPETQYF; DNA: TGTGCCAGCAGTATCCTTCTAGCGGGGGGGCCTGAGACCCAGTACTTC
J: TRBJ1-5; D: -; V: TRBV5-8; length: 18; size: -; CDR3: CASSYQITPGSPKQPQHF; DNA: TGTGCCAGCAGCTACCAGATAACCCCCGGGAGTCCTAAACAGCCCCAGCATTTT
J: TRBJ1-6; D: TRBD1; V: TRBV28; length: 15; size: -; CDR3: CASSLGQGANSPLHF; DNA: TGTGCCAGCAGTTTAGGGCAGGGGGCTAATTCACCCCTCCACTTT
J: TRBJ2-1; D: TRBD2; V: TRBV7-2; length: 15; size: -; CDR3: CASSLKRGGRDEQFF; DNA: TGTGCCAGCAGCTTGAAGCGGGGGGGCCGGGATGAGCAGTTCTTC
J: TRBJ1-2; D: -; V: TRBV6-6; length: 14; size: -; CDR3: CASTTTSSNYGYTF; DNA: TGTGCCAGCACAACTACATCTTCAAACTATGGCTACACCTTC
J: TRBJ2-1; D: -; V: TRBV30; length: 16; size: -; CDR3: CAWSALGTAIYNEQFF; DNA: TGTGCCTGGAGTGCGTTAGGGACGGCCATCTACAATGAGCAGTTCTTC
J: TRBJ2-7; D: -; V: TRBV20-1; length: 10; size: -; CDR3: CSARSYEQYF; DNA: TGCAGTGCTAGATCCTACGAGCAGTACTTC
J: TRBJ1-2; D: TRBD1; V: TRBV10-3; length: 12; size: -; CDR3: CAIRDREEGYTF; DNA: TGTGCCATCAGAGACAGGGAAGAAGGCTACACCTTC
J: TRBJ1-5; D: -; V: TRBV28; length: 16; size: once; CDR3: CASSYQRGRSNQPQHF; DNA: TGTGCCAGCAGTTATCAGAGGGGACGTAGCAATCAGCCCCAGCATTTT
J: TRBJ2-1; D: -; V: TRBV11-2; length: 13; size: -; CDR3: CASSVVGRDEQFF; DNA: TGTGCCAGCTCGGTAGTGGGCCGGGATGAGCAGTTCTTC
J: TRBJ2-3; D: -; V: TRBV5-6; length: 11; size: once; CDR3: CASSSTDTQYF; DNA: TGTGCCAGCAGCTCGACAGATACGCAGTATTTT
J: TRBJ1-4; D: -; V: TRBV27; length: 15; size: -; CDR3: CASSLSQGTGEKLFF; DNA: TGTGCCAGCAGTTTATCGCAGGGGACTGGGGAAAAACTGTTTTTT
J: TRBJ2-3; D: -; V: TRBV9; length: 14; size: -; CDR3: CASSPSASTDTQYF; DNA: TGTGCCAGCAGCCCGAGCGCGAGCACAGATACGCAGTATTTT
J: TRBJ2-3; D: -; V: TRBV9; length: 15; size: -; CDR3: CASSVYWGAPDTQYF; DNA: TGTGCCAGCAGCGTTTATTGGGGGGCCCCAGATACGCAGTATTTT
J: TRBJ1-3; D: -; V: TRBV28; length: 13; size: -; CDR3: CASSFLSGNTIYF; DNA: TGTGCCAGCAGTTTCCTCTCTGGAAACACCATATATTTT
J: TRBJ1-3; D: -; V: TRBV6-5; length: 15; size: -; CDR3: CASSYSRVSGNTIYF; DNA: TGTGCCAGCAGTTACAGTCGGGTCTCTGGAAACACCATATATTTT
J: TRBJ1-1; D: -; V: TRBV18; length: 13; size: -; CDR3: CASSPDKNTEAFF; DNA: TGTGCCAGCTCACCAGACAAGAACACTGAAGCTTTCTTT
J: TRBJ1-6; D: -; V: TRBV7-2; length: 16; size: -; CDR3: CASSLVRGGGNSPLHF; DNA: TGTGCCAGCAGCTTAGTCAGGGGAGGGGGAAATTCACCCCTCCACTTT
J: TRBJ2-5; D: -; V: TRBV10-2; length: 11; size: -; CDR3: CASSESETQYF; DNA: TGCGCCAGCAGTGAGTCGGAGACCCAGTACTTC
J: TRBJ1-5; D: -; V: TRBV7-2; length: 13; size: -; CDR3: CASSLELGKPQHF; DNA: TGTGCCAGCAGCTTAGAGTTGGGTAAGCCCCAGCATTTT
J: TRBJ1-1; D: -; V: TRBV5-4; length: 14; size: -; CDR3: CASSGEERSTEAFF; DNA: TGTGCCAGCAGCGGAGAGGAGAGGAGCACTGAAGCTTTCTTT
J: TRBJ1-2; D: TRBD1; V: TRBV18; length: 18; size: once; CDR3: CASSPRDPGTGGNYGYTF; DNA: TGTGCCAGCTCACCAAGAGATCCCGGGACAGGGGGCAACTATGGCTACACCTTC
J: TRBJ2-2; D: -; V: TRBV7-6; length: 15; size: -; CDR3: CASRDGHGGDGELFF; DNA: TGTGCCAGCAGGGATGGCCACGGTGGGGACGGGGAGCTGTTTTTT
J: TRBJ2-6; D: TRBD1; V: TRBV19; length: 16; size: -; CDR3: CASSDYRGTGANVLTF; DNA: TGTGCCAGTAGTGACTACAGGGGAACTGGGGCCAACGTCCTGACTTTC
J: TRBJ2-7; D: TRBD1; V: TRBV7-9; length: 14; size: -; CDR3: CASSVRQGPYEQYF; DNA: TGTGCCAGCAGCGTTAGACAGGGCCCCTACGAGCAGTACTTC
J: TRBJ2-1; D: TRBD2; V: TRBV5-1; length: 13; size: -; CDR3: CASSLVLAGEQFF; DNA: TGCGCCAGCAGCTTGGTATTAGCGGGGGAGCAGTTCTTC
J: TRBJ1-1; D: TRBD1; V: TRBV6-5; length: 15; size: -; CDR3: CASRGLTGRGTEAFF; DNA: TGTGCCAGCAGAGGTTTGACAGGGCGAGGCACTGAAGCTTTCTTT
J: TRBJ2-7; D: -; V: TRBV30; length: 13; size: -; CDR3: CAWSARSSYEQYF; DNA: TGTGCCTGGAGTGCGCGGAGCTCCTACGAGCAGTACTTC
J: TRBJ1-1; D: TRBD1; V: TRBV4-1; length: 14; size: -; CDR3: CASSLQGFRTEAFF; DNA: TGCGCCAGCAGTCTACAGGGGTTTCGGACTGAAGCTTTCTTT
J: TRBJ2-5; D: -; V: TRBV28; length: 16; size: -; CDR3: CASNRTPDGAGETQYF; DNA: TGTGCCAGCAATCGGACCCCGGACGGGGCTGGGGAGACCCAGTACTTC
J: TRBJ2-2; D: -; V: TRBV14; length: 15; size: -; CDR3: CASSQDLLNTGELFF; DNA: TGTGCCAGCAGCCAAGACCTGCTGAACACCGGGGAGCTGTTTTTT
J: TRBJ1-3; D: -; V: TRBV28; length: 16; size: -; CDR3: CASSLSYNRAGNTIYF; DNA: TGTGCCAGCAGTTTATCCTACAATAGGGCTGGAAACACCATATATTTT